This T cell receptor (beta chain) was identified during a study of blood T cell repertoires in COVID-19. In the study overall: Samples of COVID-19 (acute and convalescent) were obtained from the United States, Italy and Spain. Sample material is recorded as cDNA or gDNA derived from T cells, B-cell-depleted T cells, or PBMCs.

The V gene lost 1 base and the J gene lost 5 bases, with 24 bases spanning the gap. This CDR3 has 18 residues. Authors' analysis steps: Amplification with reference gene primers provided the estimates of nucleated cell counts. The protocol was immunoSEQ multiplex PCR, while the TCRdb copy is restricted to in-frame clones and leaves out a portion. V, J and clone size are those of that table, while D and trimming were read from the DNA. The table includes about 250,000 clones, roughly four fifths detected once. The receptor's source is a man aged 50 or older with acute or convalescent COVID-19. The sample taken for sequencing was peripheral blood. The J gene is TRBJ1-1, the V gene TRBV5-3; D is perhaps TRBD1 (6 bases). TRBV5-3 carries the ORF label, with uncertain function. The CDR3, as DNA: TGTGCCAGAAGCTTGTTTGGAACGCAAGACAGGATATATACTGAAGCTTTCTTT. This codes for CARSLFGTQDRIYTEAFF.